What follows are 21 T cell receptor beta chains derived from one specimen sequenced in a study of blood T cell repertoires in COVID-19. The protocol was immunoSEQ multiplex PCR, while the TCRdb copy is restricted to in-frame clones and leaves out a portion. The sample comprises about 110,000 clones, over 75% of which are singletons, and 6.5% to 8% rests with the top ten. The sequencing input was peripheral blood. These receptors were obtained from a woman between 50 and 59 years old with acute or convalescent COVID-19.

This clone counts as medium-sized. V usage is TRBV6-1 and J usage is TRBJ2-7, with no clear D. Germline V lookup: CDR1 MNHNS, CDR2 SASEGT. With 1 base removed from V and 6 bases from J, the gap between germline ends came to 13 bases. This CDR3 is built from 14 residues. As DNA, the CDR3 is TGTGCCAGCAGTGAAGTAGCCGAGAGAGGCGAGCAGTACTTC. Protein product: CASSEVAERGEQYF.

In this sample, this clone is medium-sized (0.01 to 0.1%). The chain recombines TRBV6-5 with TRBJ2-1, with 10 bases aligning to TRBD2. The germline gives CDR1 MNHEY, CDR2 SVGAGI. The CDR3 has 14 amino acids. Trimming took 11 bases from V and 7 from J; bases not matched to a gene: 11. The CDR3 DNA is TGTGCCGGATCAGCGGGGGGGCAGGCAAATGAGCAGTTCTTC. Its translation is CAGSAGGQANEQFF.

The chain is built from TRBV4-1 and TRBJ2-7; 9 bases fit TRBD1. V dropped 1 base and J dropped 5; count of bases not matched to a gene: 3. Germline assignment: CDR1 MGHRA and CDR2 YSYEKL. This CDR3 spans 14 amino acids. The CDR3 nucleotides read TGCGCCAGCAGCCAAGGGACAGGGGACGACGAGCAGTACTTC. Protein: CASSQGTGDDEQYF.

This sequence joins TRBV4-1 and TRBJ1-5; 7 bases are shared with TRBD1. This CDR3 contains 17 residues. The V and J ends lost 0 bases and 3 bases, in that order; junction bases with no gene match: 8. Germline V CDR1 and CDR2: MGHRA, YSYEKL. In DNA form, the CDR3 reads TGCGCCAGCAGCCAAGATCTACAGGGGATTTTCAATCAGCCCCAGCATTTT. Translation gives CASSQDLQGIFNQPQHF.

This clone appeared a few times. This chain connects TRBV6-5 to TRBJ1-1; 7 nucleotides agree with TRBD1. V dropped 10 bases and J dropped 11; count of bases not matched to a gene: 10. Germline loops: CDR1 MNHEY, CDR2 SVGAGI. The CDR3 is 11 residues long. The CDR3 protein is CAIDRARGAFF. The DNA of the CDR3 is TGTGCCATCGACAGGGCGAGAGGGGCTTTCTTT.

This CDR3 reads CASSQSGKFYGYTF. CDR3 in DNA: TGTGCCAGCAGCCAAAGCGGGAAGTTCTATGGCTACACCTTC. The chain carries TRBV3-1 (or the pseudogene TRBV3-2) and TRBJ1-2; D not resolved. Per the germline V gene, CDR1 is LGHDT and CDR2 is YNNKEL (reference sequence). The V gene lost 2 bases and the J gene lost 4 bases, with 11 bases spanning the gap. The CDR3 sequence is 14 residues long.

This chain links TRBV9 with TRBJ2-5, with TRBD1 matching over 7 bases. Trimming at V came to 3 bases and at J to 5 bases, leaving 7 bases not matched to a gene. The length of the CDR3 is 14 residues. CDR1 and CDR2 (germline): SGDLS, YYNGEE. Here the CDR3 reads CASSETGLGETQYF. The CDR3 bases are TGTGCCAGCAGCGAGACAGGGCTTGGGGAGACCCAGTACTTC.

In DNA form, the CDR3 reads TGTGCCAGCAGTCCGCTCACAGGGGAGTACAATGAGCAGTTCTTC. The encoded protein is CASSPLTGEYNEQFF. The chain uses TRBV6-2 or TRBV6-3 and TRBJ2-1; 7 nucleotides match TRBD1. CDR1 and CDR2 (germline): MNHEY, SVGEGT. J was trimmed by 4 bases and V by 5 bases; bases with no gene match: 8. CDR3 length: 15 amino acids.

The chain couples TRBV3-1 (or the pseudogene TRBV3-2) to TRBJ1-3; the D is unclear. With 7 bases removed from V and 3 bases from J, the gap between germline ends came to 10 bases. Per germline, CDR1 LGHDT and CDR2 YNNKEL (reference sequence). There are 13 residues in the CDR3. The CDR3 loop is CASTRSGGNTIYF. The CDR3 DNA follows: TGTGCCAGCACCCGGTCAGGTGGAAACACCATATATTTT.

In nucleotides, the CDR3 is TGTGCCAGTAGTTCAGATGGCGGGGGCGGAAAGACCCAGTACTTC. This encodes CASSSDGGGGKTQYF. The chain has TRBV19 and TRBJ2-5, with a tentative D call TRBD2 (7 bases). There are 15 residues in the CDR3. Germline CDR1 LNHDA, CDR2 SQIVND (reference sequence). The germline V and J ends were trimmed by 5 bases and 6 bases, with 19 bases remaining between them.

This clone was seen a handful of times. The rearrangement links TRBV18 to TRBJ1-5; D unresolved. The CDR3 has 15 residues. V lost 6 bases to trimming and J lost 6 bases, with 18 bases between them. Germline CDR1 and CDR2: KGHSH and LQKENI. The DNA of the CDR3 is TGTGCCAGCTCCCCAGATTCGAGGGCATCTCAGCCCCAGCATTTT. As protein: CASSPDSRASQPQHF. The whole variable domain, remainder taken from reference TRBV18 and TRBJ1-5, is NAGVMQNPRHLVRRRGQEARLRCSPMKGHSHVYWYRQLPEEGLKFMVYLQKENIIDESGMPKERFSAEFPKEGPSILRIQQVVRGDSAAYFCASSPDSRASQPQHFGDGTRLSIL.

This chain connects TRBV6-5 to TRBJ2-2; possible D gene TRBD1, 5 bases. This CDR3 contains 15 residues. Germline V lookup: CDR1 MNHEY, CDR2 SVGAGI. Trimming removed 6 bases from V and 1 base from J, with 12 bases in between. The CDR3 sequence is CASRLQEMNTGELFF. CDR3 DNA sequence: TGTGCCAGCAGGCTACAGGAGATGAACACCGGGGAGCTGTTTTTT.

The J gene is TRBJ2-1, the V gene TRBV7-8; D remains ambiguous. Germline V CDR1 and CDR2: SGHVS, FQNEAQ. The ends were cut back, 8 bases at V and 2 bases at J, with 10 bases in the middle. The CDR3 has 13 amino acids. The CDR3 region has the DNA TGTGCCAGCGACACCCCGCCCTACAATGAGCAGTTCTTC. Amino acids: CASDTPPYNEQFF.

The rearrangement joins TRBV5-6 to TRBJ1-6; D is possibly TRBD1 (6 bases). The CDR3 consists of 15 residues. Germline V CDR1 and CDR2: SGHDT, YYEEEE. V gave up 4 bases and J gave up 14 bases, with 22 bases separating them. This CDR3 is CASSPTLGHEASLHF. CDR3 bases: TGTGCCAGCAGCCCAACCTTGGGACACGAAGCTTCCCTCCACTTT. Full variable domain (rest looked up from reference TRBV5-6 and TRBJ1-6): DAGVTQSPTHLIKTRGQQVTLRCSPKSGHDTVSWYQQALGQGPQFIFQYYEEEERQRGNFPDRFSGHQFPNYSSELNVNALLLGDSALYLCASSPTLGHEASLHFGNGTRLTVT.

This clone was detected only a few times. In nucleotides, the CDR3 is TGTGCCAGCACCGGCAGGCGGGACACTGAAGCTTTCTTT. It yields the protein CASTGRRDTEAFF. The V gene is TRBV2, the J gene TRBJ1-1; no clear D gene. The CDR3 has 13 residues. Trimming shortened V by 7 bases and J by 3 bases, and 12 bases separated the two germline ends. Germline CDR1 is SNHLY and CDR2 is FYNNEI.

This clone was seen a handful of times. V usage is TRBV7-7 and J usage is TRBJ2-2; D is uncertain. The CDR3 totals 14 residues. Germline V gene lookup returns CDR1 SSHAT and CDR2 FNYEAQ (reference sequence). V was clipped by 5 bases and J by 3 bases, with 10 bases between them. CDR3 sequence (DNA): TGTGCCAGCAGCCCTGTAACTTACACCGGGGAGCTGTTTTTT. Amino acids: CASSPVTYTGELFF. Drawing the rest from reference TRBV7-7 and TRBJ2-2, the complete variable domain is GAGVSQSPRYKVTKRGQDVTLRCDPISSHATLYWYQQALGQGPEFLTYFNYEAQPDKSGLPSDRFSAERPEGSISTLTIQRTEQRDSAMYRCASSPVTYTGELFFGEGSRLTVL.

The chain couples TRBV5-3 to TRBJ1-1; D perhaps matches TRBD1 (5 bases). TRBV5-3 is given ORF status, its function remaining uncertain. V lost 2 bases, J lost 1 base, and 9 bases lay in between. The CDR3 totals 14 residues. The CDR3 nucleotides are TGTGCCAGAAGCTTCGGCAGGGAGAACACTGAAGCTTTCTTT. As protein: CARSFGRENTEAFF.

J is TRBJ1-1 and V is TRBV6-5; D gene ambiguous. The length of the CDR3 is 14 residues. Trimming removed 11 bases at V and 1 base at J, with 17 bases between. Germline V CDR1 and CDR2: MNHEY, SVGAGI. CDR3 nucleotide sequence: TGTGCCTGTACCCCTTCGGGGAGGAACACTGAAGCTTTCTTT. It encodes CACTPSGRNTEAFF.

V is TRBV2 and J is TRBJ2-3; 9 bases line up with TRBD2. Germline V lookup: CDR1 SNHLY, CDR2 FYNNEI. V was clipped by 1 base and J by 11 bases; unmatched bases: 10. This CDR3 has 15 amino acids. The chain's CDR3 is CASSEEERGASRQYF. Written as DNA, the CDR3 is TGTGCCAGCAGTGAAGAAGAGCGGGGGGCCTCCCGGCAGTATTTT.

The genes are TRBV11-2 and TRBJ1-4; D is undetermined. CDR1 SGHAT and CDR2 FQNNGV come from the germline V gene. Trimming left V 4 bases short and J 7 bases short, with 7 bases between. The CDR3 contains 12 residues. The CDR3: CASSSGSEKLFF. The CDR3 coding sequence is TGTGCCAGCAGCTCCGGTTCTGAAAAACTGTTTTTT. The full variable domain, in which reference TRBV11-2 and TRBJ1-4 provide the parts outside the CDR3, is EAGVAQSPRYKIIEKRQSVAFWCNPISGHATLYWYQQILGQGPKLLIQFQNNGVVDDSQLPKDRFSAERLKGVDSTLKIQPAKLEDSAVYLCASSSGSEKLFFGSGTQLSVL.

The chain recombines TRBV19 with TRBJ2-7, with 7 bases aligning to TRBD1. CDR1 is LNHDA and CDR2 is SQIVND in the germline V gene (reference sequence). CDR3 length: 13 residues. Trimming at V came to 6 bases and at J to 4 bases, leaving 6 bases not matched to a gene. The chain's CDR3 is CASSLGQVYEQYF. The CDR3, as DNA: TGTGCCAGTAGCCTTGGACAGGTTTACGAGCAGTACTTC.